The 3 T cell receptor beta chains below all came from one sample that was sequenced in a study of cytomegalovirus exposure and HLA in healthy donors. PCR primers comprised 60 Vbeta and 13 Jbeta primers. Method: immunoSEQ multiplex PCR; TCRdb's copy keeps in-frame clones and lacks some. The data show about 170,000 clones, with about 65% seen just once and over 6% held by the top ten. The sequenced sample was PBMCs. The receptors come from a man in his forties in good health and CMV-seropositive.

This chain uses TRBV4-1 with TRBJ2-1; D is unclear. CDR1 and CDR2 from the germline V gene are MGHRA and YSYEKL. Trimming removed 2 bases from V and 1 base from J, with 9 bases in between. The CDR3 runs to 15 residues. In DNA, the CDR3 is TGCGCCAGCAGCCAAAAGAGGCGTTCCTACAATGAGCAGTTCTTC. It encodes CASSQKRRSYNEQFF.

The chain links TRBV29-1 to TRBJ2-1; the match to TRBD2 covers 9 bases. Germline V gives CDR1 SQVTM, CDR2 ANQGSEA. J gave up 5 bases and V 2 bases, and 4 bases lay outside the gene matches. The CDR3 runs to 14 residues. The CDR3 loop reads CSVEKRGADNEQFF. In DNA form, the CDR3 reads TGCAGCGTTGAAAAGCGGGGGGCGGACAATGAGCAGTTCTTC.

The chain has TRBV25-1 and TRBJ1-4; 11 nucleotides agree with TRBD1. CDR3 length: 16 residues. Germline values: CDR1 MGHDK, CDR2 SYGVNS. V gave up 7 bases and J gave up 0 bases; unmatched junction bases: 4. The CDR3 region has the DNA TGTGCCAGCAATCCGGGACAGGGGGCAACTAATGAAAAACTGTTTTTT. Its protein is CASNPGQGATNEKLFF.